This T cell receptor (beta chain) was recovered during a study of blood T cell repertoires in COVID-19. Study-level background: Donors in the United States, Italy and Spain gave samples during acute or convalescent COVID-19. Sources were T cells, B-cell-depleted T cells, or PBMCs; the material itself was cDNA or gDNA.

In Seattle, patients joined the study during active infection and were tracked longitudinally. Authors' methods: It was from reference gene primer amplification that nucleated cell counts were estimated. The method was immunoSEQ multiplex PCR; TCRdb's version includes in-frame clones alone and lacks a portion of them. The DNA was the basis for D and trimming; V, J and clone size are from that table. The top ten clones hold under 2% of a sample with 250,000 to 400,000 clones, more than 70% of them seen once. The V and J ends lost 4 bases and 0 bases respectively, with 13 bases between them. CDR1 and CDR2 from the germline V gene are MNHEY and SVGAGI. The CDR3 runs to 16 residues.

This rearrangement joins TRBV6-5 to TRBJ2-1; no reliable D call. The sequence derives from a woman younger than 45 with COVID-19, enrolled during active disease. Source material: peripheral blood. In DNA form, the CDR3 reads TGTGCCAGCAGTTTCCTGCAGGTGAACTCCTACAATGAGCAGTTCTTC. As protein: CASSFLQVNSYNEQFF.